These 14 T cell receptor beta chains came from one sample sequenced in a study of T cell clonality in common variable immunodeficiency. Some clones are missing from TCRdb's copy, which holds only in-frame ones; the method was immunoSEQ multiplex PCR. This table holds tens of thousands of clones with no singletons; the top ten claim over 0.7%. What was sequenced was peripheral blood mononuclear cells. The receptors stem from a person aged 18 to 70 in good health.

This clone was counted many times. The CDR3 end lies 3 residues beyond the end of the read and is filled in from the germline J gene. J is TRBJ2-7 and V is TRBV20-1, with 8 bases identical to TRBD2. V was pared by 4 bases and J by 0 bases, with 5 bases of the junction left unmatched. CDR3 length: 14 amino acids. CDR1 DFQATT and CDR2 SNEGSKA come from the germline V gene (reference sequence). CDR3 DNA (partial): TGCAGTGCTAAGCGGGGGATCTTCTCCTACGAG. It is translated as CSAKRGIFSYE. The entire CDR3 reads CSAKRGIFSYEQYF.

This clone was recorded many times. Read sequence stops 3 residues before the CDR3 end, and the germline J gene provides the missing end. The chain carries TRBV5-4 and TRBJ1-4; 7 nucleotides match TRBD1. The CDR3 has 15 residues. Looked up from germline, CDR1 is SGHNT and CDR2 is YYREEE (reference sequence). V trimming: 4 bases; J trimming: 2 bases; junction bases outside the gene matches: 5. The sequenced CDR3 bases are TGTGCCAGCAGCCCGGCGACAGGGACTAATGAAAAA. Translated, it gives CASSPATGTNEK. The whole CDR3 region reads CASSPATGTNEKLFF.

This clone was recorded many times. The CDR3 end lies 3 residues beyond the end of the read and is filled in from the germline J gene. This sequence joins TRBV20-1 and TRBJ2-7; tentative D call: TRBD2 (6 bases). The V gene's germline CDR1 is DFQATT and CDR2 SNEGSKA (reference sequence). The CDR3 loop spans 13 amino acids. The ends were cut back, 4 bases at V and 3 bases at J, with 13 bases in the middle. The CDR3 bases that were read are TGCAGTGCTAAAGGCGGGAACCACTACGAG. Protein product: CSAKGGNHYE. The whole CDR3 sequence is CSAKGGNHYEQYF.

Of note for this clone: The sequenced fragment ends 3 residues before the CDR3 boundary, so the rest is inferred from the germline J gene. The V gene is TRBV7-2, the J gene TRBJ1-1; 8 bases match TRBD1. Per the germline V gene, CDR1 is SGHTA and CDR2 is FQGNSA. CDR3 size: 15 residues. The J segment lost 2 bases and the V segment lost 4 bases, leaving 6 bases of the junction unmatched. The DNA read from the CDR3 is TGTGCCAGCAGCTATGGGACAGGTTTTAACACTGAA. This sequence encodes CASSYGTGFNTE. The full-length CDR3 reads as CASSYGTGFNTEAFF.

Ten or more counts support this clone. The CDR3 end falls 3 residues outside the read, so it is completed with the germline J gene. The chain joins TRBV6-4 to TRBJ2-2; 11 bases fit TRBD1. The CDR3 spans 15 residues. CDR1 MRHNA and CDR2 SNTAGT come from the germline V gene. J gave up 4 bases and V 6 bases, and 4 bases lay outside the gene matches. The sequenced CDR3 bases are TGTGCCAGCAGCTCCGGGACAGGGGGCACCGGGGAG. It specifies CASSSGTGGTGE. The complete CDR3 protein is CASSSGTGGTGELFF.

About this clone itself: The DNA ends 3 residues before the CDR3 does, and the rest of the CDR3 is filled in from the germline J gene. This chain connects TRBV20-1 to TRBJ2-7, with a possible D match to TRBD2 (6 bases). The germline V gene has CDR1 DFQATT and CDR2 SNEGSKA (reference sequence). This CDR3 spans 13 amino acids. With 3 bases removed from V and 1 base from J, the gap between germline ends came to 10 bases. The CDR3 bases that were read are TGCAGTGCTAGGCCTGGAGGGTCCTACGAG. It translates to CSARPGGSYE. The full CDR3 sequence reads CSARPGGSYEQYF.

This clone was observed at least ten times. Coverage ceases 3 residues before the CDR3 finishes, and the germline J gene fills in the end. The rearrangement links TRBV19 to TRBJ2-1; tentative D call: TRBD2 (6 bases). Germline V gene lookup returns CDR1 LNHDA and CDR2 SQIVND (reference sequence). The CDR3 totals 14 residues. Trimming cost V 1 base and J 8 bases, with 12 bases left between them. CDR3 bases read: TGTGCCAGTAGTATAGCTAGGACTAAAGATGAG. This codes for CASSIARTKDE. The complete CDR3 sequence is CASSIARTKDEQFF.

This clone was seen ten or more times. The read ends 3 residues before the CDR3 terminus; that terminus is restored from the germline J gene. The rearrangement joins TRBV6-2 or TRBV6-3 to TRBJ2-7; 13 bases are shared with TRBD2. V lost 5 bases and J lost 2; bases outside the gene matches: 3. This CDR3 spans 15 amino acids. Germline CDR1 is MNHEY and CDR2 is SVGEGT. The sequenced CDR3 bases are TGTGCCAGCAGTGGAGGGACTAGCGGGACCTACGAG. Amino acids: CASSGGTSGTYE. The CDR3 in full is CASSGGTSGTYEQYF.

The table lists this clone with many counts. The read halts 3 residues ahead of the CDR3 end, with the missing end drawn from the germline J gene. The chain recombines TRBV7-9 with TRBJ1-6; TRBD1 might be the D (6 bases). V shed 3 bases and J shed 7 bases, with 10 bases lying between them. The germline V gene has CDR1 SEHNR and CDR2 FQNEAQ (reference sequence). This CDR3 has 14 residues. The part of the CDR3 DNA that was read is TGTGCCAGCAGCTTCAGCCAGGGGAATTCACCC. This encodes CASSFSQGNSP. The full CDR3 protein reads CASSFSQGNSPLHF.

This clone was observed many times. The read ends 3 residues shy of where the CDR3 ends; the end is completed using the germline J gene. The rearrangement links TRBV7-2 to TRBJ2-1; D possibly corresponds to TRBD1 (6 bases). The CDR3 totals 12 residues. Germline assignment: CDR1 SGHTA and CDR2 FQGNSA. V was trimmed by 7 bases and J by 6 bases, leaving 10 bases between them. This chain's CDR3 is CASTEQGNEQFF. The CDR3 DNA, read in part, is TGTGCCAGCACTGAACAGGGCAATGAG.

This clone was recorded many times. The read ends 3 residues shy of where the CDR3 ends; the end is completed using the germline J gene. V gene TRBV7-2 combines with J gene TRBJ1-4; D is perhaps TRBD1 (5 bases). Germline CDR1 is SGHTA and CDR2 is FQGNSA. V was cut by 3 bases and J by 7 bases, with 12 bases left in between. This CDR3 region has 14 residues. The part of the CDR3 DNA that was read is TGTGCCAGCAGCTTTCAGACGGGGGGTGAAAAA. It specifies CASSFQTGGEK. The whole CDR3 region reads CASSFQTGGEKLFF. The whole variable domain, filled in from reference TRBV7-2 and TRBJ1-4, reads GAGVSQSPSNKVTEKGKDVELRCDPISGHTALYWYRQSLGQGLEFLIYFQGNSAPDKSGLPSDRFSAERTGGSVSTLTIQRTQQEDSAVYLCASSFQTGGEKLFFGSGTQLSVL.

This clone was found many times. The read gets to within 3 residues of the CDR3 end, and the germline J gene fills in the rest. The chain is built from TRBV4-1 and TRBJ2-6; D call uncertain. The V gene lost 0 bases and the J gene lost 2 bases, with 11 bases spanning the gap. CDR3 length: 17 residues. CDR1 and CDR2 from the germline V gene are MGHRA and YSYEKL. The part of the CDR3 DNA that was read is TGCGCCAGCAGCCAAGACCCATTTTCCCCTGGGGCCAACGTC. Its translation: CASSQDPFSPGANV. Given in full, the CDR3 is CASSQDPFSPGANVLTF.

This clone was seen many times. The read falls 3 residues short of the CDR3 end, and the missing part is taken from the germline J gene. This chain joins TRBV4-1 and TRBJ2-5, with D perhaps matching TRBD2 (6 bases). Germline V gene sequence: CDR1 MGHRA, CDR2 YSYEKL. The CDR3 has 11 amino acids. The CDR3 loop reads CASSSRGTQYF. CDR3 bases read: TGCGCCAGCAGCTCGCGGGGTACC.

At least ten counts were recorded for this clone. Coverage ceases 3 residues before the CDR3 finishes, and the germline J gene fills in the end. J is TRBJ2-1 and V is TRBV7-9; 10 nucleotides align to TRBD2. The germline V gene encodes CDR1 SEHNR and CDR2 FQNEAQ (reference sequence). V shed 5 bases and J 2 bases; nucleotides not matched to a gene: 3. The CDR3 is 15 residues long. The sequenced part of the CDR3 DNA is TGTGCCAGCAGCCGGACTAGCGGAGCCTACAATGAG. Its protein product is CASSRTSGAYNE. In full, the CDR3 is CASSRTSGAYNEQFF.